Following are 23 T cell receptor beta chains from one sample sequenced in a study of regulatory and conventional T cells in RAG deficiency. Repertoires were generated with immunoSEQ multiplex PCR, while TCRdb's copy carries only in-frame clones and drops some. The repertoire holds 32,000 or so clones, with around 91% as singletons. The data also belong to a second study, concerning regulatory T cells. This second report adds: Amplification used 52 TRBV primers and 13 TRBJ primers.

The source material was CD8+ T cells sorted from blood. Receptors originate from a human donor in good health.

V is TRBV9 and J is TRBJ1-2; maybe TRBD1 (6 bases). With 4 bases removed from V and 8 bases from J, the gap between germline ends came to 15 bases. The germline CDR1 and CDR2 sequences are SGDLS and YYNGEE. The CDR3 is 13 amino acids. This chain's CDR3 is CASSQGGLRGYTF. The DNA for the CDR3 is TGTGCCAGCAGCCAAGGGGGGTTAAGAGGCTACACCTTC.

The rearrangement uses TRBV5-1 and TRBJ2-1; 7 bases are a match to TRBD1. Germline values: CDR1 SGHRS, CDR2 YFSETQ. This CDR3 spans 14 amino acids. V gave up 4 bases and J gave up 1 base; unmatched junction bases: 2. The CDR3 DNA reads as TGCGCCAGCAGCGGGGGACAGTCCTACAATGAGCAGTTCTTC. Translated, it gives CASSGGQSYNEQFF.

The chain recombines TRBV9 with TRBJ1-2; tentatively, D is TRBD1 (5 bases). CDR1 is SGDLS and CDR2 is YYNGEE in the germline V gene. The CDR3 extends over 14 amino acids. V was pared by 0 bases and J by 5 bases, with 11 bases between. The CDR3 DNA sequence: TGTGCCAGCAGCGTAGACAGGTCGAGGTATGGCTACACCTTC. Translating gives CASSVDRSRYGYTF.

The CDR3 is CASNLASTDTQYF. CDR3 DNA: TGTGCCAGCAACTTGGCGAGCACAGATACGCAGTATTTT. The chain couples TRBV7-9 to TRBJ2-3; D unclear. Germline assignment: CDR1 SEHNR and CDR2 FQNEAQ (reference sequence). The length of the CDR3 is 13 residues. V was pared by 7 bases and J by 0 bases, with 8 bases between.

This clone was observed a single time. V usage is TRBV7-8 and J usage is TRBJ2-7; the D gene is possibly TRBD1 (6 bases). The V end was cut by 5 bases, the J end by 0 bases, with 14 bases between. Germline loops: CDR1 SGHVS, CDR2 FQNEAQ. There are 15 residues in the CDR3. DNA for the CDR3: TGTGCCAGCAGCGCCTACCAGGGGAGCTCCTACGAGCAGTACTTC. Protein: CASSAYQGSSYEQYF.

The V call is TRBV6-6, the J call TRBJ2-5; possibly TRBD2 for D (6 bases). The ends were cut back, 0 bases at V and 7 bases at J, with 12 bases in the middle. Germline V lookup: CDR1 MNHNY, CDR2 SVGAGI (reference sequence). The CDR3 is 14 amino acids. The CDR3 nucleotides read TGTGCCAGCAGTTACTCCGGGCAGGAGGGGACCCAGTACTTC. Its protein product is CASSYSGQEGTQYF.

CDR3 sequence reads: CASRRQSSYNEQFF. The CDR3 coding sequence is TGCGCCAGCAGACGGCAAAGCTCCTACAATGAGCAGTTCTTC. The chain uses TRBV5-1 and TRBJ2-1; D is undetermined. There are 14 residues in the CDR3. V was trimmed by 5 bases and J by 0 bases, leaving 9 bases between them. Per the germline V gene, CDR1 is SGHRS and CDR2 is YFSETQ.

This clone showed up just a few times. The chain is built from TRBV11-2 and TRBJ2-7; the D gene is possibly TRBD1 (5 bases). The CDR3 is 15 residues long. CDR1 SGHAT and CDR2 FQNNGV come from the germline V gene. Trimming stripped 0 bases from V and 3 bases from J, with 12 bases between. The CDR3 reads CASSLETQGIYEQYF. The CDR3 region has the DNA TGTGCCAGCAGCTTAGAAACCCAGGGAATCTACGAGCAGTACTTC.

In this sample, this clone turned up once. The chain has TRBV4-1 and TRBJ2-7, with TRBD2 identical over 12 bases. CDR3 length equals 16 residues. CDR1 and CDR2 (germline): MGHRA, YSYEKL. V lost 2 bases to trimming and J lost 5 bases; unmatched junction nucleotides: 7. CDR3 bases: TGCGCCAGCAGCCAATCCCTAGCGGGAGGGCCCCACGAGCAGTACTTC. Encoded protein: CASSQSLAGGPHEQYF.

CDR3 in DNA: TGTGCCAGCAGCCAGACGATGTACGAGCAGTACTTC. It yields the protein CASSQTMYEQYF. V and J are TRBV7-3 and TRBJ2-7; no clear D gene. Per germline, CDR1 SGHTA and CDR2 FQGTGA. Trimming stripped 5 bases from V and 4 bases from J, with 9 bases between. This CDR3 region has 12 residues.

The chain has TRBV28 and TRBJ1-1, with 11 bases lining up with TRBD1. The CDR3 loop spans 16 amino acids. Germline-derived CDR1 and CDR2 are MDHEN and SYDVKM. With V trimmed by 5 bases and J by 5 bases, 10 bases remained unmatched. The CDR3 DNA is TGTGCCAGCAGTCCGACGCGGACAGGGGGCACAACTGAAGCTTTCTTT. Translated, it gives CASSPTRTGGTTEAFF. Complete variable domain (other parts from reference TRBV28 and TRBJ1-1): DVKVTQSSRYLVKRTGEKVFLECVQDMDHENMFWYRQDPGLGLRLIYFSYDVKMKEKGDIPEGYSVSREKKERFSLILESASTNQTSMYLCASSPTRTGGTTEAFFGQGTRLTVV.

The V and J genes are TRBV30 and TRBJ2-3; D may be TRBD1 or TRBD2 (6 bases each). Trimming cost V 3 bases and J 1 base, with 14 bases left between them. Germline V gene sequence: CDR1 GTSNPN, CDR2 SVGIG (reference sequence). The CDR3 runs to 15 residues. Here the CDR3 reads CAWSGRGGRTDTQYF. The CDR3 nucleotides are TGTGCCTGGAGCGGGAGAGGGGGGCGCACAGATACGCAGTATTTT.

As regards this clone: The sample has other DNA sequences that encode this CDR3 too. The rearrangement joins TRBV13 to TRBJ1-1; 9 nucleotides align to TRBD1. V lost 6 bases, J lost 5 bases, and 7 bases stayed unmatched. The CDR3 sequence is 14 residues long. Germline V gene sequence: CDR1 PRHDT, CDR2 FYEKMQ (reference sequence). The CDR3 loop reads CASSPGTGYTEAFF. The CDR3, as DNA: TGTGCCAGCAGTCCCGGGACAGGGTATACTGAAGCTTTCTTT.

The chain recombines TRBV21-1 with TRBJ2-4. TRBV21-1 is labeled a pseudogene. The CDR3 spans 15 residues. For the CDR3, the DNA is TGTGCCAGGCCCCAGGTGGGAATCGCCAAAAACATTCAGTACTTC. This sequence encodes CARPQVGIAKNIQYF.

The CDR3 DNA reads as TGTGCCAGCAGTTTGGGTGTAGCGGTGGTGGGAAACATTCAGTACTTC. It yields the protein CASSLGVAVVGNIQYF. V is TRBV27 and J is TRBJ2-4; perhaps TRBD2 as D (6 bases). The CDR3 is 16 residues long. Germline values: CDR1 MNHEY, CDR2 SMNVEV (reference sequence). V lost 3 bases, J lost 6 bases, and 18 bases lay in between.

CDR3 coding DNA: TGCGCCAGCAGCTTAGAGGGAGGTGGAACCGGGGAGCTGTTTTTT. This codes for CASSLEGGGTGELFF. This chain links TRBV5-1 with TRBJ2-2, with D tentatively TRBD2 (6 bases). V was clipped by 2 bases and J by 5 bases, with 13 bases between them. The CDR3 is 15 residues long. From germline, CDR1 is SGHRS and CDR2 YFSETQ. The full variable domain, rest sourced from reference TRBV5-1 and TRBJ2-2, is KAGVTQTPRYLIKTRGQQVTLSCSPISGHRSVSWYQQTPGQGLQFLFEYFSETQRNKGNFPGRFSGRQFSNSRSEMNVSTLELGDSALYLCASSLEGGGTGELFFGEGSRLTVL.

The J gene is TRBJ2-7, the V gene TRBV14, with D perhaps matching TRBD1 (6 bases). With 4 bases removed from V and 2 bases from J, the gap between germline ends came to 12 bases. CDR3 size: 14 residues. Germline V gene data show CDR1 as SGHDN and CDR2 as FVKESK. CDR3 bases: TGTGCCAGCAGCCCCAACAGGGCCGCCTACGAGCAGTACTTC. This translates into CASSPNRAAYEQYF.

CDR3 residues: CASSLVPPGGGAETQYF. DNA for the CDR3: TGTGCCAGCAGCTTAGTTCCCCCCGGGGGAGGGGCAGAGACCCAGTACTTC. The chain has TRBV7-2 and TRBJ2-5, with 7 bases matching TRBD2. The CDR3 has 17 residues. Germline V gives CDR1 SGHTA, CDR2 FQGNSA. Trimming at V came to 1 base and at J to 4 bases, leaving 12 bases not matched to a gene.

This sequence joins TRBV6-4 and TRBJ1-2; no firm D call. CDR3 size: 13 residues. Looked up from germline, CDR1 is MRHNA and CDR2 is SNTAGT. Trimming pared 3 bases from V and 4 bases from J, leaving 9 bases between. CDR3 nucleotides: TGTGCCAGCAGTGAGGGAGGCAGCTATGGCTACACCTTC. Its protein product is CASSEGGSYGYTF.

The chain carries TRBV7-9 and TRBJ1-4; perhaps TRBD1 as D (5 bases). Germline assignment: CDR1 SEHNR and CDR2 FQNEAQ (reference sequence). The CDR3 has 17 amino acids. V was pared by 4 bases and J by 6 bases, with 21 bases between. The CDR3 is CASSSRSGTDQHEKLFF. The CDR3 bases are TGTGCCAGCAGCTCTAGGTCGGGGACGGATCAGCATGAAAAACTGTTTTTT.

In its sample, this clone was seen once. The chain carries TRBV14 and TRBJ1-3; the D is unclear. The V and J ends lost 7 bases and 0 bases respectively, with 10 bases between them. This CDR3 comprises 14 residues. Germline CDR1 SGHDN, CDR2 FVKESK. The DNA of the CDR3 is TGTGCCAGCATTCCAGATTACTCTGGAAACACCATATATTTT. This sequence encodes CASIPDYSGNTIYF.

The chain has TRBV19 and TRBJ2-4; 10 nucleotides match TRBD2. Germline V CDR1 and CDR2: LNHDA, SQIVND (reference sequence). J lost 7 bases, V lost 3 bases, and 6 bases had no gene match. The CDR3 sequence is 15 residues long. The CDR3 bases are TGTGCCAGTAGTATTTCGGCTAGCGGGAGCAACATTCAGTACTTC. This codes for CASSISASGSNIQYF.

The chain joins TRBV9 to TRBJ2-2; D is perhaps TRBD1 or TRBD2 (7 bases each). Germline CDR1 and CDR2: SGDLS and YYNGEE. V shed 3 bases and J shed 11 bases, with 20 bases lying between them. The CDR3 has 15 amino acids. The DNA of the CDR3 is TGTGCCAGCAGCGCACTCCCCCAGGGGGAGGGTGAGCTGTTTTTT. It translates to CASSALPQGEGELFF.